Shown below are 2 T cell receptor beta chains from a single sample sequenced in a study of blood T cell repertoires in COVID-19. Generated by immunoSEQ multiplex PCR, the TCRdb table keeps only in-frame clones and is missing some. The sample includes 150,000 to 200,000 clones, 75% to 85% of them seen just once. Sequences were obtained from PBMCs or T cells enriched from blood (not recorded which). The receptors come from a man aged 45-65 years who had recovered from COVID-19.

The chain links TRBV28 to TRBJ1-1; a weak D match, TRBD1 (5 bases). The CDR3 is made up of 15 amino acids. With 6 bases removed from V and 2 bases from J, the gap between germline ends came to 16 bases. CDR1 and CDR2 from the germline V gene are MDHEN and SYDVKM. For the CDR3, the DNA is TGTGCCAGCAGCCCCGCCCAGGGTCAAAACACTGAAGCTTTCTTT. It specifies CASSPAQGQNTEAFF.

The CDR3 region is CASSVDSGDEKLFF. CDR3 sequence (DNA): TGTGCCAGCAGCGTAGACAGTGGTGATGAAAAACTGTTTTTT. The J gene is TRBJ1-4, the V gene TRBV9; D gene ambiguous. Germline CDR1 SGDLS, CDR2 YYNGEE. The ends were cut back, 0 bases at V and 6 bases at J, with 9 bases in the middle. This CDR3 contains 14 residues.